This record looks at one TCR beta chain sequence and its context. The antigen is not known. Different DNA sequences within this sample yield the same CDR3. Clones were sequenced by immunoSEQ multiplex PCR, and TCRdb holds only the in-frame ones, with some missing. Among around 130,000 clones listed, around 85% were seen once. The data were taken from a study of T cell responses to AZD1222 COVID-19 vaccine. Study-wide points: The number of AZD1222 recipients seropositive at baseline was only 6 or 7.

CDR3 length: 12 residues. CDR1 and CDR2 from the germline V gene are MDHEN and SYDVKM. V lost 3 bases, J lost 3 bases, and 5 bases lay in between. The specimen comprised peripheral blood, sampled on day 0 of AZD1222 vaccination. The receptor's source is an adult in good health. This sequence joins TRBV28 and TRBJ1-2; no firm D call. The CDR3 is CASSLRDYGYTF. CDR3 nucleotides: TGTGCCAGCAGTTTGAGGGACTATGGCTACACCTTC.